This T cell receptor beta chain was found in a study of human T cells and chemical hapten exposure. Study context: Mostly female, the patients presented with alopecia areata, totalis or universalis.

This clonotype turned up a few times. Regarding time point: patch test 3, about 24 weeks after DPC sensitization. Treatment: therapeutic diphenylcyclopropenone sensitization with weekly scalp DPC. TCRdb itself ran the RACE reads through MiXCR, one entry per CDR3 protein. The sample has about 160,000 distinct CDR3 sequences, around a quarter seen once; the top ten hold 2.1%. This TCR derives from a young woman with alopecia areata. Some clones in this sample may be carry-over from other donors' samples. The sample was whole blood, taken in connection with sensitization to the hapten diphenylcyclopropenone (DPC).

CDR3 bases: TGTGCCAGCAGTTTACTAGCGGGAGGACCAAAAAGGCTGTACTTC. Amino acids: CASSLLAGGPKRLYF. The chain has TRBV12-3 or TRBV12-4 and TRBJ2-7; the match to TRBD2 covers 11 bases. There are 15 residues in the CDR3. After removal of 2 bases from V and 12 bases from J, the junction contained 12 bases not matched to a gene.